The clone carrying this T cell receptor beta chain showed up just a few times. These data are taken from a study of blood T cells in healthy people across ages. Germline V lookup: CDR1 SGHTA, CDR2 FQGNSA. CDR3 length: 11 amino acids. V dropped 8 bases and J dropped 4 bases, with 9 bases sitting between them. The second PCR ran roughly 6 to 11 cycles with a sample-barcoded 5' primer and J-beta primers. The authors tagged each cDNA molecule using a template-switch adaptor with 12 random nucleotides. TCRdb reprocessed the 5' RACE reads via MiXCR and lists one record per CDR3 protein. The sample shows about 770,000 distinct CDR3 sequences, under 45% of them seen only once.

The V gene is TRBV7-2, the J gene TRBJ2-7; D ambiguous. Sequenced input: blood. The TCR was taken from a man between 60 and 75 years old in good health. The CDR3 nucleotides are TGTGCCAGCGGTCCATATTACGAGCAGTACTTC. This translates into CASGPYYEQYF.